The 17 T cell receptor beta chains below all came from one sample that was sequenced in a study of T cell clonotyping in hematopoietic cell transplantation. TCRdb's table, derived via immunoSEQ multiplex PCR, lists solely in-frame clones and lacks some. The sample has 9,500 to 11,000 clones, about four fifths seen once. This specimen consisted of PBMCs, obtained 30 days after allogeneic stem cell transplant. Every receptor here comes from a female patient aged 40-49 years who had an allogeneic stem cell transplant from a related donor, so T cells may come from the graft donor. Some clones in this sample may be carry-over from other donors' samples.

This CDR3 is CASSFNRYEQFF. CDR3 nucleotide sequence: TGCGCCAGCAGCTTTAATAGGTATGAGCAGTTCTTC. The chain is built from TRBV5-1 and TRBJ2-1; no clear D gene. The germline V gene encodes CDR1 SGHRS and CDR2 YFSETQ. The V and J ends lost 2 bases and 8 bases respectively, with 8 bases between them. The CDR3 extends over 12 amino acids.

This chain links TRBV11-3 with TRBJ2-3; TRBD1 aligns across 8 bases. V shed 1 base and J 6 bases; nucleotides not matched to a gene: 9. CDR3 length: 16 amino acids. CDR1 is SGHNT, CDR2 YENEEA, per germline. CDR3 nucleotide sequence: TGTGCCAGCAGCTTAGGTGTGGACAGGGTTACGGATACGCAGTATTTT. Protein product: CASSLGVDRVTDTQYF.

The chain has TRBV7-9 and TRBJ2-1, with 9 bases aligning to TRBD1. The CDR3 loop spans 13 amino acids. V lost 4 bases and J lost 8; bases outside the gene matches: 3. In germline, CDR1 is SEHNR, CDR2 FQNEAQ (reference sequence). DNA for the CDR3: TGTGCCAGCAGCTGGGACAGGGTCTATGAGCAGTTCTTC. Protein product: CASSWDRVYEQFF.

There are a few counts of this clone. The chain couples TRBV7-8 to TRBJ1-1; D is uncertain. The length of the CDR3 is 13 residues. Looked up from germline, CDR1 is SGHVS and CDR2 is FQNEAQ. V lost 5 bases to trimming and J lost 1 base, with 8 bases between them. Written as DNA, the CDR3 is TGTGCCAGCAGCCTCCGAGAGAACACTGAAGCTTTCTTT. It translates to CASSLRENTEAFF.

This clone has a handful of counts. The rearrangement joins TRBV11-2 to TRBJ1-2; D ambiguous. The V end was cut by 0 bases, the J end by 13 bases, with 9 bases between. The CDR3 contains 11 residues. Germline CDR1 is SGHAT and CDR2 is FQNNGV. CDR3 in DNA: TGTGCCAGCAGCTTAGATCCGCCCCCCACCTTC. It yields the protein CASSLDPPPTF.

V and J are TRBV7-3 and TRBJ1-1; 8 bases align to TRBD1. This CDR3 comprises 14 residues. After removal of 3 bases from V and 5 bases from J, the junction contained 5 bases not matched to a gene. The germline V gene encodes CDR1 SGHTA and CDR2 FQGTGA. CDR3 DNA: TGTGCCAGCAGCTTTCAGGGGGCGGGAACTGAAGCTTTCTTT. Residues: CASSFQGAGTEAFF.

This sequence joins TRBV11-3 and TRBJ2-5, with 8 bases aligning to TRBD2. V was pared by 4 bases and J by 2 bases, with 12 bases of the junction left unmatched. The CDR3 totals 17 residues. Looked up from germline, CDR1 is SGHNT and CDR2 is YENEEA. The CDR3 nucleotides read TGTGCCAGCAGCTCAGAACTAGCGGCCTTCGGGCAAGAGACCCAGTACTTC. Amino acids: CASSSELAAFGQETQYF.

V gene TRBV6-5 combines with J gene TRBJ1-2; no reliable D call. There are 13 residues in the CDR3. Trimming shortened V by 5 bases and J by 2 bases, and 9 bases separated the two germline ends. Germline assignment: CDR1 MNHEY and CDR2 SVGAGI. CDR3 coding DNA: TGTGCCAGCAGTACAAATGAGAACTATGGCTACACCTTC. Encoded protein: CASSTNENYGYTF.

The chain has TRBV18 and TRBJ1-1; D is uncertain. Trimming cost V 3 bases and J 5 bases, with 7 bases left between them. The CDR3 is 12 amino acids. Germline V gene lookup returns CDR1 KGHSH and CDR2 LQKENI. The CDR3 loop reads CASSPEDTEAFF. CDR3 DNA: TGTGCCAGCTCACCGGAAGATACTGAAGCTTTCTTT.

V usage is TRBV2 and J usage is TRBJ2-6; D perhaps matches TRBD1 (6 bases). V lost 5 bases, J lost 2 bases, and 10 bases lay in between. The CDR3 spans 15 residues. Germline CDR1 SNHLY, CDR2 FYNNEI. The CDR3 DNA follows: TGTGCCAGCAGTCCCCGGACAGCTGGGGCCAACGTCCTGACTTTC. This codes for CASSPRTAGANVLTF.

This CDR3 is CASRMTGGGYNEQFF. The CDR3 nucleotides are TGTGCCAGCAGGATGACAGGGGGGGGTTACAATGAGCAGTTCTTC. This chain uses TRBV27 with TRBJ2-1; 9 bases fit TRBD1. V shed 6 bases, J shed 4 bases, and the junction held 7 bases outside the gene matches. There are 15 residues in the CDR3. Germline lookup yields CDR1 MNHEY and CDR2 SMNVEV (reference sequence).

The chain links TRBV7-9 to TRBJ1-4; a possible D gene is TRBD1 (6 bases). From germline, CDR1 is SEHNR and CDR2 FQNEAQ (reference sequence). Trimming pared 3 bases from V and 7 bases from J, leaving 15 bases between. The CDR3 consists of 15 residues. DNA for the CDR3: TGTGCCAGCAGCTTTACAGGGACGCGTAGTGAAAAACTGTTTTTT. Translating gives CASSFTGTRSEKLFF.

The CDR3 nucleotides read TGTGCCAGCAGCTCGGAATGGGATGAGCAGTTCTTC. Its protein product is CASSSEWDEQFF. The chain recombines TRBV5-5 with TRBJ2-1; no clear D gene. V shed 3 bases and J shed 8 bases, with 9 bases lying between them. The CDR3 is 12 residues long. In germline, CDR1 is SGHKS, CDR2 YYEKEE (reference sequence).

The CDR3 coding sequence is TGTGCCAGCAGCTTGGGACTCCAAGGGGCAGATACGCAGTATTTT. This codes for CASSLGLQGADTQYF. The V call is TRBV7-9, the J call TRBJ2-3, with D perhaps matching TRBD2 (6 bases). The CDR3 totals 15 residues. The V end lost 3 bases, the J end lost 4 bases, and 14 bases lay between the germline ends. CDR1 is SEHNR, CDR2 FQNEAQ, per germline (reference sequence).

The CDR3 loop is CASSASRGQANYGYTF. DNA of the CDR3: TGTGCCAGCAGCGCCTCAAGGGGACAAGCTAACTATGGCTACACCTTC. J is TRBJ1-2 and V is TRBV7-2, with TRBD1 as a possible D gene (6 bases). The ends were cut back, 5 bases at V and 0 bases at J, with 16 bases in the middle. The germline V gene has CDR1 SGHTA and CDR2 FQGNSA. The CDR3 covers 16 residues.

This rearrangement joins TRBV5-1 to TRBJ1-2, with TRBD1 matching 8 bases. The CDR3 totals 16 residues. The junction had 6 bases not matched to a gene; V was cut back by 0 bases and J by 2 bases. Germline CDR1 SGHRS, CDR2 YFSETQ. In DNA form, the CDR3 reads TGCGCCAGCAGCTTGGGTCTTGGACAGGGAAACTATGGCTACACCTTC. Residues: CASSLGLGQGNYGYTF. Full variable domain (outside the CDR3, taken from reference TRBV5-1 and TRBJ1-2): KAGVTQTPRYLIKTRGQQVTLSCSPISGHRSVSWYQQTPGQGLQFLFEYFSETQRNKGNFPGRFSGRQFSNSRSEMNVSTLELGDSALYLCASSLGLGQGNYGYTFGSGTRLTVV.

The V gene is TRBV28, the J gene TRBJ1-2; D is possibly TRBD1 (6 bases). This CDR3 has 15 amino acids. V gave up 1 base and J gave up 5 bases, with 14 bases separating them. The germline V gene encodes CDR1 MDHEN and CDR2 SYDVKM. DNA for the CDR3: TGTGCCAGCAGTTTATTGGGGGGCGCCCCGTATGGCTACACCTTC. Translating it yields CASSLLGGAPYGYTF.